This TCR beta chain was found in a study of T cells expressing NK-cell markers (dated by TCRdb to 2018 to 2020). Notes on the research overall: In sorted CD3+CD56+NKG2C+, CD3+CD56+NKG2C- and CD3+CD56-NKG2C+ T-cell subsets from about 8 donors, TCR beta-chain repertoires were profiled. Among the eight sequenced donors, seven were HCMV-seropositive and one was HCMV-seronegative. All eight donors whose samples were sequenced were randomly selected healthy volunteers, three of them men and five women. The libraries were sequenced on Illumina HiSeq 2000/2500, MiSeq or NextSeq, producing 2 x 150 bp reads. The research as a whole found: Those dominant clonotypes were again the most abundant among CD3+CD56-NKG2C+ cells in several donors, at about 28.3-60.1%. It remained unclear whether the expanded NKG2C-expressing T cell clones were specific for HCMV antigens. In more than five donors, the dominant CD3+CD56+NKG2C+ clonotypes ranked among the top 10 CD8+ clonotypes, making up about 1.0-7.5% of CD8+ T cells.

Spanning cysteine to phenylalanine, the CDR3 consists of 15 amino acids. Only the protein is available. The germline V gene encodes CDR1 SGHRS and CDR2 YFSETQ. HCMV serostatus was determined by detecting HCMV-specific IgG in serum with a commercial ELISA kit. Peripheral blood mononuclear cells were isolated from blood by Ficoll density gradient centrifugation. In the case of this clonotype: It lacks a known antigen.

The run used an Illumina HiSeq 2000. TCR beta cDNA libraries were made by 5'RACE template switching that added a universal primer site and unique molecular identifiers. Priming for cDNA synthesis came from the TCR beta constant segment, and two successive PCR amplification steps followed. In the authors' own workflow: MIGEC was used to demultiplex reads and group the reads by UMI, and MiTCR was used to assemble and quantify clonotypes. Only TCR cDNA sequences supported by at least two reads were kept to exclude erroneous sequences. The tcR package was used for downstream repertoire analysis, and clonotypes were matched between fractions using CDR3 nucleotide sequence together with V segment. VDJmatch was used to annotate antigen specificity against VDJdb, with one amino acid substitution in CDR3 allowed. TCRdb reprocessed the reads; each CDR3 protein sequence makes one entry, and DNA is unavailable. TCRdb's processing, not the study's, gives the V and J calls here. The sample table includes approximately 440,000 distinct CDR3 sequences. Of the sample, over 1.3% falls within the top ten clones.

This receptor was obtained from a woman between 50 and 59 years old in good health. Donor details come from another sample of the same person, matched by shared clones. Sequenced input: blood T cells: a sorted CD56 or NKG2C T cell subset, CD4+ or CD8+ T cells, or bulk PBMC T cells (not recorded which). The sequence joins TRBV5-1 to TRBJ2-1; no DNA is available, so the TRBD1 call from TCRdb remains unchecked. The CDR3 region: CASSLGQGVGNEQFF.